Each of the 24 T cell receptor beta chains below was sequenced from the same sample in a study of breast tumors, draining lymph nodes, adjacent tissues. TCRdb ran MiXCR on the multiplex PCR reads and lists one entry per CDR3 protein. The sample includes 140,000 or so distinct CDR3 sequences, about 31% seen only once; the top ten take less than 2.5%. Breast cancer patients provided tissue from their axillary draining lymph nodes. Material for sequencing was axillary lymph node tissue. Source of these receptors: a female donor with breast cancer. Some clones in this sample may be carry-over from other donors' samples.

This clonotype was detected once. The chain joins TRBV5-1 to TRBJ1-2; unclear D gene. Germline-derived CDR1 and CDR2 are SGHRS and YFSETQ. The CDR3 sequence is 14 residues long. Trimming took off 0 bases at V and 6 bases at J, with 12 bases between the two ends. This CDR3 reads CASSLGQTLDGYTF. The CDR3 nucleotides read TGCGCCAGCAGCTTGGGACAAACCCTGGATGGCTACACCTTC.

This clonotype was detected many times. The chain couples TRBV19 to TRBJ1-4; perhaps TRBD1 as D (6 bases). The CDR3 extends over 15 amino acids. Trimming pared 8 bases from V and 0 bases from J, leaving 13 bases between. The V gene's germline CDR1 is LNHDA and CDR2 SQIVND (reference sequence). The CDR3 nucleotides are TGTGCCAGTTGCGGACAGAAAGCAACTAATGAAAAACTGTTTTTT. This sequence encodes CASCGQKATNEKLFF.

This clonotype was picked up many times. The chain combines TRBV14 with TRBJ2-3; 8 positions match TRBD1. The CDR3 is 14 residues long. CDR1 SGHDN and CDR2 FVKESK come from the germline V gene. With 4 bases clipped from V and 1 base from J, the junction kept 1 base outside the gene matches. This chain's CDR3 is CASSPGQGTDTQYF. In nucleotides, the CDR3 is TGTGCCAGCAGCCCGGGACAGGGCACAGATACGCAGTATTTT.

About this clonotype itself: This CDR3 fails to terminate in the conserved phenylalanine or tryptophan, so it likely reflects a read error. The rearrangement joins TRBV9 to TRBJ1-2; 11 bases are shared with TRBD1. This CDR3 has 13 amino acids. V gave up 3 bases and J gave up 6 bases; unmatched junction bases: 1. Germline V gene lookup returns CDR1 SGDLS and CDR2 YYNGEE. CDR3 protein: CASSGTGGHGYTS. CDR3 DNA sequence: TGTGCCAGCAGCGGGACAGGGGGCCATGGCTACACCTCC.

This clonotype has a count of ten or more. This chain uses TRBV11-2 with TRBJ2-7; 8 bases agree with TRBD1. The J segment lost 3 bases and the V segment lost 7 bases, leaving 11 bases of the junction unmatched. CDR3 length: 15 residues. Germline lookup yields CDR1 SGHAT and CDR2 FQNNGV. Here the CDR3 DNA reads TGTGCCAGCACCGGAACCGGGACAGGAAACTACGAGCAGTACTTC. Amino acids: CASTGTGTGNYEQYF.

This clonotype was detected a few times. One end of the junction is discordant with germline, which a read error may explain. The rearrangement uses TRBV6-1 and TRBJ1-1, with TRBD1 matching over 7 bases. The CDR3 sequence is 14 residues long. Germline-derived CDR1 and CDR2 are MNHNS and SASEGT. The CDR3 sequence is CASSDIGTARLLLF. For the CDR3, the DNA is TGTGCCAGCAGTGATATTGGGACAGCCCGCTTGCTCCTCTTT.

Many counts were recorded for this clonotype. V gene TRBV20-1 combines with J gene TRBJ2-1; tentative D call: TRBD1 (5 bases). Germline-derived CDR1 and CDR2 are DFQATT and SNEGSKA (reference sequence). The CDR3 has 13 residues. V dropped 3 bases and J dropped 6 bases, with 12 bases sitting between them. CDR3 in DNA: TGCAGTGCTAGCGGGCAGGGAATCAATGAGCAGTTCTTC. It codes for CSASGQGINEQFF.

About this clonotype itself: This CDR3 is missing its conserved last phenylalanine or tryptophan, likely due to a read error. The limits of the CDR3 on the DNA are not certain, so only TCRdb's listed CDR3 is given. The rearrangement joins TRBV12-5 to TRBJ2-7; the D segment call TRBD1 is taken from the table without a DNA check. CDR1 and CDR2 from the germline V gene are LGHNT and FRNRAP. The CDR3 is made up of 10 amino acids, end residues included. This CDR3 reads CASGLGTGSL.

Remarks on this clonotype: Compared with germline, one end of the junction differs, possibly owing to a read error. The chain combines TRBV20-1 with TRBJ1-2; a weak D match, TRBD1 (5 bases). CDR1 DFQATT and CDR2 SNEGSKA come from the germline V gene (reference sequence). This CDR3 has 14 residues. DNA for the CDR3: TGCAGTGCCCCACGACGGGGGGTGTCCTATGGCTACACCTTT. This sequence encodes CSAPRRGVSYGYTF.

The chain employs TRBV19 and TRBJ2-5; 7 bases fit TRBD1. Trimming at V came to 4 bases and at J to 5 bases, leaving 4 bases not matched to a gene. This CDR3 spans 13 amino acids. In germline, CDR1 is LNHDA, CDR2 SQIVND (reference sequence). CDR3: CASSNRGKETQYF. The CDR3 region has the DNA TGTGCCAGTAGTAACAGGGGAAAGGAGACCCAGTACTTC.

This clonotype was detected ten times or more. The rearrangement uses TRBV5-1 and TRBJ2-3; the D gene is possibly TRBD1 (6 bases). CDR1 is SGHRS, CDR2 YFSETQ, per germline. The V end lost 8 bases, the J end lost 2 bases, and 15 bases lay between the germline ends. This CDR3 is 14 amino acids long. Here the CDR3 DNA reads TGCGCCAGTAGCAGGGGTGGGAACACAGATACGCAGTATTTT. Its protein product is CASSRGGNTDTQYF.

This clonotype was found many times. The chain recombines TRBV24-1 with TRBJ2-3; D is possibly TRBD1 (5 bases). Trimming removed 5 bases at V and 2 bases at J, with 13 bases between. This CDR3 region has 15 residues. Germline CDR1 is KGHDR and CDR2 is SFDVKD. The CDR3 reads CATSGRTLNTDTQYF. The DNA for the CDR3 is TGTGCCACCAGTGGAAGGACACTTAACACAGATACGCAGTATTTT.

This clonotype was recorded only once. This chain links TRBV7-2 with TRBJ1-2; unclear D gene. Trimming pared 1 base from V and 3 bases from J, leaving 12 bases between. The CDR3 length is 15 residues. Germline lookup yields CDR1 SGHTA and CDR2 FQGNSA. CDR3 DNA sequence: TGTGCCAGCAGCTTAGTTGCGAGGGAGGACTATGGCTACACCTTC. Amino acids: CASSLVAREDYGYTF.

This clonotype was recorded many times. The chain uses TRBV28 and TRBJ2-3, with a possible D match to TRBD2 (5 bases). CDR1 and CDR2 (germline): MDHEN, SYDVKM. The CDR3 contains 12 residues. Trimming took 7 bases from V and 7 from J, leaving 12 bases between them. The CDR3 reads CASTRGAYTQYF. The CDR3 DNA reads TGTGCCAGCACCCGGGGTGCGTATACGCAGTATTTT. The full variable domain, with the rest looked up from reference TRBV28 and TRBJ2-3, is DVKVTQSSRYLVKRTGEKVFLECVQDMDHENMFWYRQDPGLGLRLIYFSYDVKMKEKGDIPEGYSVSREKKERFSLILESASTNQTSMYLCASTRGAYTQYFGPGTRLTVL.

This clonotype occurred many times. The chain joins TRBV20-1 to TRBJ1-4; D unresolved. The CDR3 contains 14 residues. The germline V and J ends were trimmed by 3 bases and 0 bases, with 8 bases remaining between them. Germline loops: CDR1 DFQATT, CDR2 SNEGSKA (reference sequence). The CDR3 nucleotides are TGCAGTGCTAGCAGCACTGCAACTAATGAAAAACTGTTTTTT. Translating gives CSASSTATNEKLFF.

The CDR3: CASSFQRLNTEAFF. DNA of the CDR3: TGTGCCAGCAGCTTCCAGCGGCTGAACACTGAAGCTTTCTTT. The V call is TRBV7-9, the J call TRBJ1-1; no reliable D call. Trimming removed 3 bases at V and 0 bases at J, with 8 bases between. Germline values: CDR1 SEHNR, CDR2 FQNEAQ (reference sequence). This CDR3 spans 14 amino acids.

With respect to this clonotype: A much bigger clone sits one base away, suggesting this may be a read error. CDR3 bases: TGCAGTGCTAACGCCCCGGGGCTAGCGGCGGGGATCGTAGGAAGGACGCAGTATTTT. This encodes CSANAPGLAAGIVGRTQYF. This chain uses TRBV20-1 with TRBJ2-3; 7 bases line up with TRBD2. The CDR3 sequence is 19 residues long. V shed 4 bases and J 9 bases; nucleotides not matched to a gene: 28. Germline values: CDR1 DFQATT, CDR2 SNEGSKA (reference sequence).

Note on this clonotype: At one end, the junction sequence differs from germline, possibly due to a read error. The rearrangement links TRBV5-1 to TRBJ1-6; TRBD1 matches at 7 bases. Germline V gene data show CDR1 as SGHRS and CDR2 as YFSETQ. The CDR3 spans 15 residues. DNA for the CDR3: TGCGCCAGCAGCCCCGGGACAGTCTATAACTCACCCCTCCACTTT. This sequence encodes CASSPGTVYNSPLHF.

This chain links TRBV19 with TRBJ2-7; D possibly uses TRBD1 or TRBD2 (6 bases each). This CDR3 comprises 12 residues. Germline V gene sequence: CDR1 LNHDA, CDR2 SQIVND (reference sequence). The V and J ends lost 7 bases and 6 bases respectively, with 13 bases between them. The DNA for the CDR3 is TGTGCCAGTAATATTGGAGGGGGCGAGCAGTACTTC. Residues: CASNIGGGEQYF.

This clonotype was picked up a small number of times. A single base separates this from a much larger clone, so it may be a read error. This chain uses TRBV7-8 with TRBJ1-3; D is undetermined. Germline V gives CDR1 SGHVS, CDR2 FQNEAQ. CDR3 length equals 18 residues. The CDR3 reads CASSLFLPLSLSGHTIYF. DNA for the CDR3: TGTGCCAGCAGCTTATTCTTGCCGCTTTCTCTCTCTGGACACACCATATATTTT.

This clonotype has more than one count but fewer than ten. A much larger clone differs by one base, so this may be a read error. V and J are TRBV6-1 and TRBJ2-7; no definite D call. This CDR3 has 10 residues. Germline CDR1 and CDR2: MNHNS and SASEGT. V lost 6 bases and J 4 bases, leaving 4 bases between the germline ends. The CDR3: CASSQYEQYF. The CDR3 DNA follows: TGTGCCAGCAGCCAATACGAGCAGTACTTC.

To note about this clonotype: A much bigger clone sits one base away, suggesting this may be a read error. The chain carries TRBV5-8 and TRBJ2-2; no definite D call. The CDR3 covers 14 residues. Per germline, CDR1 SGHTS and CDR2 YDEGEE. V lost 0 bases and J lost 8, with 11 bases in between. The DNA for the CDR3 is TGTGCCAGCAGCTTGGATAGGGCGCGAGGGGAGCTGTTTTTT. Its translation is CASSLDRARGELFF.

As concerns this clonotype: The junction departs from the called germline gene at one end, perhaps through a read error. V gene TRBV6-6 combines with J gene TRBJ1-6; TRBD1 aligns across 9 bases. The length of the CDR3 is 15 residues. Germline CDR1 MNHNY, CDR2 SVGAGI (reference sequence). CDR3 residues: CASRTGTGLGSPPHF. DNA of the CDR3: TGTGCCAGCAGGACCGGGACAGGGCTGGGCTCACCCCCCCACTTT.

Many counts were recorded for this clonotype. The CDR3 loop reads CASSKDRAGNTIYF. DNA for the CDR3: TGCGCCAGCAGCAAGGACAGGGCTGGAAACACCATATATTTT. J is TRBJ1-3 and V is TRBV5-1; 8 positions match TRBD1. The ends lost 4 bases at V and 2 bases at J; junction bases unmatched: 2. This CDR3 region has 14 residues. The germline V gene encodes CDR1 SGHRS and CDR2 YFSETQ.